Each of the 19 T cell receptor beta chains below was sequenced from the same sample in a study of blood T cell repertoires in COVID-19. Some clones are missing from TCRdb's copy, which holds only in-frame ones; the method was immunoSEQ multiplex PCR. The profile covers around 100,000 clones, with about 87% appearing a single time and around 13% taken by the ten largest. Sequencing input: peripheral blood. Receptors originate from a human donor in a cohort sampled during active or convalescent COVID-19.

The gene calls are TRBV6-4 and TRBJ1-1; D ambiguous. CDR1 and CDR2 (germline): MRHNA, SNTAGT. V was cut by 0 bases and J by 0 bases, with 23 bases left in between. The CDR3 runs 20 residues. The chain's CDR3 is CASSDSNPPNPGNMNTEAFF. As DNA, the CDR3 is TGTGCCAGCAGTGACTCGAATCCCCCCAATCCGGGGAATATGAACACTGAAGCTTTCTTT.

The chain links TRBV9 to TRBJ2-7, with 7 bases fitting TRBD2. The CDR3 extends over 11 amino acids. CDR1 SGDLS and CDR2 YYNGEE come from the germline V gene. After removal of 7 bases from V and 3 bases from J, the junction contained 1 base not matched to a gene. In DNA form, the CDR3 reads TGTGCCAGCGGGGGGGACTACGAGCAGTACTTC. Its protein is CASGGDYEQYF.

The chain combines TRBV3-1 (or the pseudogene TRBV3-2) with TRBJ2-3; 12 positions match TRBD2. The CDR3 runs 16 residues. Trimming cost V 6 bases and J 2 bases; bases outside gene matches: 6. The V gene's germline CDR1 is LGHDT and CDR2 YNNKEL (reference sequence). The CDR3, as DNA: TGTGCCAGCAGTAATGGACTAGCGGGGACCACAGATACGCAGTATTTT. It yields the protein CASSNGLAGTTDTQYF.

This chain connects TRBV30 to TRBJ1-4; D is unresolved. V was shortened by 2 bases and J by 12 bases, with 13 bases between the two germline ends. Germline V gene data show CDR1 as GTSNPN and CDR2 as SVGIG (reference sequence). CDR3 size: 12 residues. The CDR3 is CAWSTSKKELFF. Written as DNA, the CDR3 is TGTGCCTGGAGTACTAGTAAAAAGGAACTGTTTTTT.

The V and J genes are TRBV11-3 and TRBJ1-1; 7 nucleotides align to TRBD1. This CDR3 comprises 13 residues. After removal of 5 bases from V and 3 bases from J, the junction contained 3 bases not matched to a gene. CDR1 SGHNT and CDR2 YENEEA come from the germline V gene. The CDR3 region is CASSATGDTEAFF. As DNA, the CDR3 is TGTGCCAGCAGCGCCACAGGGGACACTGAAGCTTTCTTT.

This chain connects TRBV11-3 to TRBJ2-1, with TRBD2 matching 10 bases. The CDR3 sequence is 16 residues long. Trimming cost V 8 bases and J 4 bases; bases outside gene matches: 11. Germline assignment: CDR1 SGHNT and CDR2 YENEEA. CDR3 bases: TGTGCCAGCGGCTATCTAGCGGGGGCGGGGTACAATGAGCAGTTCTTC. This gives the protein CASGYLAGAGYNEQFF.

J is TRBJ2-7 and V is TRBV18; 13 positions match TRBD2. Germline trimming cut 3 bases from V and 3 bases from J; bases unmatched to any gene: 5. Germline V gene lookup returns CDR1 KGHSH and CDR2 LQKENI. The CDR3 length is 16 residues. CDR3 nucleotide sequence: TGTGCCAGCTCACCCCCTGGACTAGCGGGGGTCTACGAGCAGTACTTC. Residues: CASSPPGLAGVYEQYF.

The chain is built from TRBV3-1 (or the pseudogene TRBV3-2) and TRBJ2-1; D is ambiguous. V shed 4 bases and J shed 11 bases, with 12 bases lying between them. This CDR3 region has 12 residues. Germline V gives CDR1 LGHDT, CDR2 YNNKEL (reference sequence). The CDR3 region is CASSPSSEKQFF. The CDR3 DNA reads TGTGCCAGCAGCCCTTCGTCAGAAAAGCAGTTCTTC.

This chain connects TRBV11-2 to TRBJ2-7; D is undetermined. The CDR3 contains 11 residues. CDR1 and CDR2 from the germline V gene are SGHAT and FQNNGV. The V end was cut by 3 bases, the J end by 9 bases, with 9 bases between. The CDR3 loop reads CASSFLSGQYF. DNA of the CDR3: TGTGCCAGCAGCTTTCTCTCCGGGCAGTACTTC.

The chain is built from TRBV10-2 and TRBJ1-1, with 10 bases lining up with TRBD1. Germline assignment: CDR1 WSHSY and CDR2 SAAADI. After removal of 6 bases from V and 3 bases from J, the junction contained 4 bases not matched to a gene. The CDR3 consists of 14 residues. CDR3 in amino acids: CASSDGTGDTEAFF. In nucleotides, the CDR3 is TGCGCCAGCAGCGACGGGACAGGGGACACTGAAGCTTTCTTT.

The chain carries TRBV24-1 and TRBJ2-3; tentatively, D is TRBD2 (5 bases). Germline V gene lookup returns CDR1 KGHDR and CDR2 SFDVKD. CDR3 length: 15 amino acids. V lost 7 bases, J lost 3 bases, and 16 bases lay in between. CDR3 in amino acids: CATSKAEPPTDTQYF. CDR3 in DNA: TGTGCCACCAGCAAAGCGGAGCCACCGACAGATACGCAGTATTTT.

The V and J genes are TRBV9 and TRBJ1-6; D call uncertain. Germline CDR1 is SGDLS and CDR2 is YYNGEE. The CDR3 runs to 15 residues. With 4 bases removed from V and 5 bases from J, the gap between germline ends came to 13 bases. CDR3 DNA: TGTGCCAGCAGCCCCACGGGAGAGGATAATTCACCCCTCCACTTT. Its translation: CASSPTGEDNSPLHF.

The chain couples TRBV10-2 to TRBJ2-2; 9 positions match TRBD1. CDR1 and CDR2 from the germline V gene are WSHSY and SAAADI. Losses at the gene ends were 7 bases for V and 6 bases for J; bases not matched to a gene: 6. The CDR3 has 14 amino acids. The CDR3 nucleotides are TGCGCCAGCATGTCCAGACAGGGGGCCGGGGAGCTGTTTTTT. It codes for CASMSRQGAGELFF.

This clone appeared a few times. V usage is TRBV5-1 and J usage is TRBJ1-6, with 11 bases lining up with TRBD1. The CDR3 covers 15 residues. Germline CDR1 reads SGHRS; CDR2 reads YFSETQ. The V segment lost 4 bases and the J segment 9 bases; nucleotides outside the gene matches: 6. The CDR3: CASSIGQGASSPLHF. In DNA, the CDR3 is TGCGCCAGCAGCATAGGACAGGGGGCGAGTTCACCCCTCCACTTT.

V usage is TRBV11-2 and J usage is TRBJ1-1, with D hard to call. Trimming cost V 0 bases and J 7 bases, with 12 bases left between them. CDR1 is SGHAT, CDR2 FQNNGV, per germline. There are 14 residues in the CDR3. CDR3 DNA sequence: TGTGCCAGCAGCTTAGATATGAGGGCGGATGAAGCTTTCTTT. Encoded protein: CASSLDMRADEAFF.

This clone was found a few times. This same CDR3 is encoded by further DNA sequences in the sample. The CDR3 nucleotides are TGCGCCAGCAGCCAACAGCGGACAGGCTCCTACGAGCAGTACTTC. This gives the protein CASSQQRTGSYEQYF. The gene calls are TRBV4-3 and TRBJ2-7; 7 nucleotides align to TRBD1. This CDR3 comprises 15 residues. After removal of 2 bases from V and 0 bases from J, the junction contained 4 bases not matched to a gene. CDR1 is LGHNA, CDR2 YSLEER, per germline.

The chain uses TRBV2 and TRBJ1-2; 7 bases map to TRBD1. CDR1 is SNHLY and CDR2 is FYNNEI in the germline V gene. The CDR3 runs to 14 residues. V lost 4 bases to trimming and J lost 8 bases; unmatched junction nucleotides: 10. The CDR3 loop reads CASSARTGQAGYTF. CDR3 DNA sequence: TGTGCCAGCAGTGCCCGGACTGGACAGGCAGGCTACACCTTC.

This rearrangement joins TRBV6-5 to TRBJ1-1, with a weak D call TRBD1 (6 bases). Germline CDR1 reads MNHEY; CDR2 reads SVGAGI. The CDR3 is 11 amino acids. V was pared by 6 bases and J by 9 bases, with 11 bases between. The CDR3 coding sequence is TGTGCCAGCAGGCGACAGGAACAAGCTTTCTTT. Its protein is CASRRQEQAFF.

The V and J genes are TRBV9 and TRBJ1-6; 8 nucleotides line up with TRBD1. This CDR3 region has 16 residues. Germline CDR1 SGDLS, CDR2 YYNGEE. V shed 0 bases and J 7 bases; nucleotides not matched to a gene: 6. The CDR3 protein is CASSVGTGRRNSPLHF. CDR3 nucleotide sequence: TGTGCCAGCAGCGTAGGGACAGGGCGTAGGAATTCACCCCTCCACTTT.